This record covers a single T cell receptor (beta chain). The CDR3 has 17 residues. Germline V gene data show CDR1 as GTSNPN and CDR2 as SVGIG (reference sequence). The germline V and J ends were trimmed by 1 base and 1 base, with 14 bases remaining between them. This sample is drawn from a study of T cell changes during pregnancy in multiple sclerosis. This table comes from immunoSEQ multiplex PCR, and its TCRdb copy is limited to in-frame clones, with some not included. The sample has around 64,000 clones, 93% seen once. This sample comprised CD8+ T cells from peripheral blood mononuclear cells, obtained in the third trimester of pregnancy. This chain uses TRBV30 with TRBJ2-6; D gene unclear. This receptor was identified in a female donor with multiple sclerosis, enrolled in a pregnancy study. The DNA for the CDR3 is TGTGCCTGGAGTGGAGGCTTACGCGTTTCTGGGGCCAACGTCCTGACTTTC. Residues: CAWSGGLRVSGANVLTF.